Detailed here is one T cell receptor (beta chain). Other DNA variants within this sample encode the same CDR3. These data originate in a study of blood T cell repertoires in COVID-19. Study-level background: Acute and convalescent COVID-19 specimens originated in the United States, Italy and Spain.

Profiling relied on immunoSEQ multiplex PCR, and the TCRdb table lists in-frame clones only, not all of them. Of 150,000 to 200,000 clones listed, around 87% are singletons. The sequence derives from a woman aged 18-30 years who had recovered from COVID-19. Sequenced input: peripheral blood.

As DNA, the CDR3 is TGTGCCAGCTCACCTTCGTTGAACACTGAAGCTTTCTTT. It yields the protein CASSPSLNTEAFF. This chain links TRBV18 with TRBJ1-1, with unresolved D. Germline CDR1 is KGHSH and CDR2 is LQKENI. V was pared by 3 bases and J by 0 bases, with 5 bases between. This CDR3 has 13 residues.